This entry lists 32 T cell receptor beta chains sequenced from one sample in a study of prognosis after radiotherapy for stage I lung cancer. Amplicons of TCR beta CDR3 were generated from genomic DNA by two-round multiplex PCR. Round one of PCR was performed, and it used primers specific to each TRBV and TRBJ gene. In TCRdb, the multiplex PCR reads were re-called with MiXCR into one record per CDR3 protein. The sample carries 45,000 to 70,000 distinct CDR3 sequences, more than 20% recorded once. The sequences come from PBMCs, collected before or after stereotactic body radiation therapy (not recorded which). The source of these receptors is a donor of 50 years or more with non-small cell lung cancer.

This clonotype occurred many times. The chain carries TRBV3-1 and TRBJ2-3; TRBD2 agrees at 15 bases. Germline CDR1 reads LGHDT; CDR2 reads YNNKEL (reference sequence). V lost 3 bases, J lost 11 bases, and 9 bases stayed unmatched. The CDR3 is 16 amino acids. The CDR3 reads CASSQTGTSGGNLQYF. CDR3 in DNA: TGTGCCAGCAGCCAGACCGGGACTAGCGGGGGGAACCTGCAGTATTTT.

This clonotype was counted at least ten times. V and J are TRBV28 and TRBJ1-1; D uncertain. CDR1 MDHEN and CDR2 SYDVKM come from the germline V gene. V lost 2 bases and J lost 7, with 11 bases in between. The CDR3 consists of 13 residues. The CDR3 sequence is CASSLGGGSEAFF. In nucleotides, the CDR3 is TGTGCCAGCAGTTTAGGAGGCGGGAGTGAAGCTTTCTTT.

Worth noting for this clonotype: This likely stems from a read error, as it lies one base from a far larger clone. This rearrangement joins TRBV7-4 to TRBJ2-7; 7 nucleotides align to TRBD1. Germline V gene lookup returns CDR1 SGHVT and CDR2 SQSDAQ. J lost 8 bases, V lost 8 bases, and 9 bases had no gene match. This CDR3 region has 12 residues. The CDR3 region is CASQTGSHQQYF. The CDR3 DNA sequence: TGTGCCAGCCAGACAGGGTCCCACCAGCAGTACTTC.

About this clonotype: A single base is all that separates this from a far larger clone, so a read error is likely. The chain is built from TRBV6-2 or TRBV6-3 and TRBJ2-5, with 7 bases aligning to TRBD2. Germline CDR1 and CDR2: MNHEY and SVGEGT. The CDR3 spans 13 residues. V trimming: 10 bases; J trimming: 5 bases; junction bases outside the gene matches: 10. The CDR3 reads CATRRGSGETQYF. CDR3 in DNA: TGTGCCACCCGGCGGGGGAGCGGGGAGACCCAGTACTTC.

This clonotype was detected ten times or more. J is TRBJ1-1 and V is TRBV19; D gene unclear. Deletions cut 4 bases from V and 4 bases from J, with 10 bases between. This CDR3 spans 13 amino acids. Germline V gene lookup returns CDR1 LNHDA and CDR2 SQIVND (reference sequence). CDR3 residues: CASSTIEGTEAFF. The CDR3 region has the DNA TGTGCCAGTAGTACTATAGAGGGCACTGAAGCTTTCTTT. Variable domain in full (rest from reference TRBV19 and TRBJ1-1): DGGITQSPKYLFRKEGQNVTLSCEQNLNHDAMYWYRQDPGQGLRLIYYSQIVNDFQKGDIAEGYSVSREKKESFPLTVTSAQKNPTAFYLCASSTIEGTEAFFGQGTRLTVV.

In regard to this clonotype: A junction boundary mismatches the germline segment, possibly from a read error. The V gene is TRBV6-1, the J gene TRBJ2-5; D not resolved. Germline values: CDR1 MNHNS, CDR2 SASEGT. CDR3 length: 16 amino acids. CDR3 protein: CASSAVAASFQDTQYF. As DNA, the CDR3 is TGTGCCAGCAGTGCCGTCGCCGCATCCTTCCAAGATACCCAGTACTTC.

In its sample, this clonotype was seen many times. The chain is built from TRBV5-1 and TRBJ2-1; TRBD2 aligns across 8 bases. Trimming took 3 bases from V and 0 from J; bases not matched to a gene: 17. This CDR3 is 20 amino acids long. Germline V CDR1 and CDR2: SGHRS, YFSETQ. The DNA for the CDR3 is TGCGCCAGCAGCTCCTCGAATCGGGCGGGGGGTCTAAACTCCTACAATGAGCAGTTCTTC. This gives the protein CASSSSNRAGGLNSYNEQFF.

This clonotype was recorded many times. The CDR3 nucleotides are TGCAGTGCTAGAGATCAAGGGGGCGCAGCTTTCTTT. Amino acid sequence: CSARDQGGAAFF. The chain couples TRBV20-1 to TRBJ1-1; TRBD1 agrees at 7 bases. Germline CDR1 DFQATT, CDR2 SNEGSKA (reference sequence). This CDR3 spans 12 amino acids. After removal of 0 bases from V and 10 bases from J, the junction contained 5 bases not matched to a gene.

This clonotype has at least ten counts. The chain combines TRBV2 with TRBJ1-2; maybe TRBD1 (6 bases). The CDR3 is 12 residues long. Trimming left V 4 bases short and J 8 bases short, with 11 bases between. Germline assignment: CDR1 SNHLY and CDR2 FYNNEI. CDR3 protein: CASSGGRGGYTF. The CDR3 DNA sequence: TGTGCCAGCAGTGGGGGGCGCGGAGGCTACACCTTC. The entire variable domain, with the rest obtained from reference TRBV2 and TRBJ1-2, is as follows: EPEVTQTPSHQVTQMGQEVILRCVPISNHLYFYWYRQILGQKVEFLVSFYNNEISEKSEIFDDQFSVERPDGSNFTLKIRSTKLEDSAMYFCASSGGRGGYTFGSGTRLTVV.

Comments on this clonotype: The missing conserved phenylalanine or tryptophan at the end of this CDR3 makes a read error likely. The chain links TRBV7-3 to TRBJ2-7; 11 bases fit TRBD1. The CDR3 runs to 14 residues. V was pared by 5 bases and J by 6 bases, with 6 bases of the junction left unmatched. Germline-derived CDR1 and CDR2 are SGHTA and FQGTGA. CDR3 sequence (DNA): TGTGCCAGCAGCCAAGGACAGGGGGCCAGCGAGCAGTACATC. Translation: CASSQGQGASEQYI.

A note on this clonotype: A much bigger clone sits one base away, suggesting this may be a read error. This chain links TRBV5-4 with TRBJ1-2, with a tentative D call TRBD1 (6 bases). Germline values: CDR1 SGHNT, CDR2 YYREEE (reference sequence). Deletions cut 2 bases from V and 8 bases from J, with 19 bases between. This CDR3 region has 15 residues. Here the CDR3 reads CASSFLQGAVVGYTF. As DNA, the CDR3 is TGTGCCAGCAGCTTTTTACAGGGCGCGGTCGTAGGCTACACCTTC. Looking up the rest from reference TRBV5-4 and TRBJ1-2 gives the full variable domain: ETGVTQSPTHLIKTRGQQVTLRCSSQSGHNTVSWYQQALGQGPQFIFQYYREEENGRGNFPPRFSGLQFPNYSSELNVNALELDDSALYLCASSFLQGAVVGYTFGSGTRLTVV.

This clonotype was seen many times. The CDR3 bases are TGTGCCAGCAGTGAGACACCCTCGGCTGGGGCCAACGTCCTGACTTTC. It codes for CASSETPSAGANVLTF. The V gene is TRBV25-1, the J gene TRBJ2-6; D is undetermined. V was trimmed by 3 bases and J by 2 bases, leaving 11 bases between them. This CDR3 region has 16 residues. The germline V gene encodes CDR1 MGHDK and CDR2 SYGVNS.

This clonotype was seen ten or more times. The chain joins TRBV6-1 to TRBJ1-1, with D hard to call. The CDR3 runs to 12 residues. The germline V and J ends were trimmed by 7 bases and 7 bases, with 13 bases remaining between them. In germline, CDR1 is MNHNS, CDR2 SASEGT. Written as DNA, the CDR3 is TGTGCCAGCACCAACGAGCCAGTTGAAGCTTTCTTT. Its protein product is CASTNEPVEAFF.

This clonotype was recorded many times. V usage is TRBV7-2 and J usage is TRBJ2-3, with TRBD2 matching over 15 bases. V lost 5 bases and J lost 4; bases outside the gene matches: 1. Germline V CDR1 and CDR2: SGHTA, FQGNSA. This CDR3 has 15 residues. The CDR3 sequence: CASSRTSGGADTQYF. CDR3 in DNA: TGTGCCAGCAGCCGGACTAGCGGGGGGGCAGATACGCAGTATTTT. The whole variable domain, filled in from reference TRBV7-2 and TRBJ2-3, reads GAGVSQSPSNKVTEKGKDVELRCDPISGHTALYWYRQSLGQGLEFLIYFQGNSAPDKSGLPSDRFSAERTGGSVSTLTIQRTQQEDSAVYLCASSRTSGGADTQYFGPGTRLTVL.

This clonotype was seen ten or more times. V gene TRBV5-1 combines with J gene TRBJ2-7, with no clear D. V lost 1 base, J lost 1 base, and 12 bases lay in between. The CDR3 length is 15 residues. Looked up from germline, CDR1 is SGHRS and CDR2 is YFSETQ. The CDR3: CASSLLGLASYEQYF. Here the CDR3 DNA reads TGCGCCAGCAGCTTGCTTGGTCTGGCATCCTACGAGCAGTACTTC. The complete variable domain, with remaining parts taken from reference TRBV5-1 and TRBJ2-7, reads KAGVTQTPRYLIKTRGQQVTLSCSPISGHRSVSWYQQTPGQGLQFLFEYFSETQRNKGNFPGRFSGRQFSNSRSEMNVSTLELGDSALYLCASSLLGLASYEQYFGPGTRLTVT.

This clonotype was seen ten or more times. The V gene is TRBV5-8, the J gene TRBJ2-5; tentatively, D is TRBD2 (6 bases). This CDR3 is 12 amino acids long. Trimming removed 4 bases at V and 5 bases at J, with 9 bases between. Germline V gene lookup returns CDR1 SGHTS and CDR2 YDEGEE. CDR3 nucleotides: TGTGCCAGCAGCACCGCGGGGGAGACCCAGTACTTC. Protein: CASSTAGETQYF.

This clonotype was found many times. Just one base apart from a much larger clone, this may be a read error. J is TRBJ2-3 and V is TRBV12-3 or TRBV12-4, with 7 nucleotides matching TRBD2. This CDR3 has 13 amino acids. The CDR3 DNA is TGTGCCAGCAGTTGGCTAGCGGCAGATACGCCGTATTTT. Translation: CASSWLAADTPYF.

This clonotype was seen many times. V and J are TRBV24-1 and TRBJ2-3, with D uncertain. Trimming removed 1 base at V and 0 bases at J, with 10 bases between. This CDR3 has 16 amino acids. Germline V gene lookup returns CDR1 KGHDR and CDR2 SFDVKD. The CDR3 DNA is TGTGCCACCAGTGATTTCGGTTCAGATAGCACAGATACGCAGTATTTT. Amino acid sequence: CATSDFGSDSTDTQYF.

Many counts were recorded for this clonotype. The chain joins TRBV7-3 to TRBJ1-6; TRBD1 is a possible D gene (5 bases). Germline assignment: CDR1 SGHTA and CDR2 FQGTGA. This CDR3 region has 14 residues. The V end was cut by 4 bases, the J end by 10 bases, with 14 bases between. For the CDR3, the DNA is TGTGCCAGCAGCTCCGGGACGCCCGGGTCACCCCTCCACTTT. It specifies CASSSGTPGSPLHF.

This clonotype was seen ten or more times. This chain links TRBV14 with TRBJ1-6, with a weak D call TRBD1 (5 bases). Germline CDR1 SGHDN, CDR2 FVKESK. The CDR3 sequence is 15 residues long. Trimming took 1 base from V and 7 from J, leaving 11 bases between them. CDR3 in amino acids: CASSQVQGYNSPLHF. DNA for the CDR3: TGTGCCAGCAGCCAAGTTCAGGGTTACAATTCACCCCTCCACTTT.

There are many counts of this clonotype. The rearrangement uses TRBV19 and TRBJ1-1; no clear D gene. CDR1 and CDR2 (germline): LNHDA, SQIVND (reference sequence). CDR3 length equals 17 residues. V dropped 5 bases and J dropped 1 base, with 20 bases sitting between them. The CDR3 loop is CASSDTGLGIANTEAFF. In DNA form, the CDR3 reads TGTGCCAGTAGTGACACGGGCCTCGGAATAGCGAACACTGAAGCTTTCTTT.

As for this clonotype: One base away lies a much larger clone, so this may be a sequencing read error. The rearrangement uses TRBV6-2 or TRBV6-3 and TRBJ1-4, with a possible D match to TRBD1 (6 bases). The CDR3 is 15 residues long. Between the trimmed V and J ends, which lost 5 bases and 15 bases, there was a span of 25 bases. Germline CDR1 MNHEY, CDR2 SVGEGT. The CDR3 reads CASSELPDSNENMFF. In DNA form, the CDR3 reads TGTGCCAGCAGTGAACTTCCGGACAGTAATGAAAACATGTTTTTT.

The table lists this clonotype with many counts. The rearrangement uses TRBV10-3 and TRBJ1-2, with D perhaps matching TRBD1 (6 bases). Trimming removed 5 bases from V and 7 bases from J, with 23 bases in between. This CDR3 spans 16 amino acids. Germline V lookup: CDR1 ENHRY, CDR2 SYGVKD. The CDR3 bases are TGTGCCATCAGTAGGAACCCCGAACAGGGCAGAGGTGGCTACACCTTC. It is translated as CAISRNPEQGRGGYTF.

Comment on this clonotype: A far larger clone is one base from this, pointing to a likely read error. This rearrangement joins TRBV6-1 to TRBJ2-7, with a possible D match to TRBD2 (6 bases). The CDR3 extends over 13 amino acids. The germline gives CDR1 MNHNS, CDR2 SASEGT. Trimming left V 6 bases short and J 6 bases short, with 15 bases between. The CDR3 is CASSPGGVLEQYF. The CDR3 DNA follows: TGTGCCAGCAGCCCCGGCGGGGTCCTCGAGCAGTACTTC.

This clonotype came up many times. CDR3 sequence (DNA): TGCAGTGCTAGAGATTTTGGGGAGGGCTCCTATAATTCACCCCTCCACTTT. This codes for CSARDFGEGSYNSPLHF. The rearrangement links TRBV20-1 to TRBJ1-6; D is undetermined. V was cut by 0 bases and J by 0 bases, with 12 bases left in between. The CDR3 covers 17 residues. CDR1 DFQATT and CDR2 SNEGSKA come from the germline V gene (reference sequence).

This clonotype came up a few times. The chain carries TRBV18 and TRBJ1-5; D is possibly TRBD1 (6 bases). The CDR3 covers 15 residues. CDR1 and CDR2 from the germline V gene are KGHSH and LQKENI. V lost 5 bases, J lost 4 bases, and 15 bases lay in between. The CDR3 coding sequence is TGTGCCAGCTCAGAAGATAGTACAGGGAATCAGCCCCAGCATTTT. Translating gives CASSEDSTGNQPQHF.

For this clonotype: This may arise from a read error, as a much more abundant clone is one base away. The V gene is TRBV6-1, the J gene TRBJ1-2; 9 nucleotides match TRBD1. CDR3 size: 13 residues. Per the germline V gene, CDR1 is MNHNS and CDR2 is SASEGT. V dropped 8 bases and J dropped 4; count of bases not matched to a gene: 5. CDR3 coding DNA: TGTGCCAGCGGCCGGGACAGGGTCTATGGCTACACCTTC. It codes for CASGRDRVYGYTF.

This clonotype was recorded many times. The rearrangement uses TRBV2 and TRBJ1-2; 7 bases are shared with TRBD1. V was pared by 7 bases and J by 0 bases, with 8 bases of the junction left unmatched. This CDR3 is 15 amino acids long. Germline V gene data show CDR1 as SNHLY and CDR2 as FYNNEI. The CDR3, as DNA: TGTGCCAGCAAGACAGGGATCCTCTCTAACTATGGCTACACCTTC. Its translation is CASKTGILSNYGYTF.

As concerns this clonotype: The junction shows a germline mismatch at one end, possibly a read error. The rearrangement links TRBV28 to TRBJ2-3; the D gene could be TRBD1 or TRBD2 (5 bases each). The CDR3 consists of 14 residues. Germline CDR1 MDHEN, CDR2 SYDVKM. CDR3 nucleotides: TGTGCCAGCAGTTGGGGCCGAGGGTCCAATACTCAGTATTTT. Its protein product is CASSWGRGSNTQYF.

About this clonotype itself: It differs at one base from a far larger clone, so likely a read error. The chain employs TRBV6-5 and TRBJ2-1; 9 bases agree with TRBD2. Germline loops: CDR1 MNHEY, CDR2 SVGAGI. This CDR3 spans 11 amino acids. After removal of 6 bases from V and 15 bases from J, the junction contained 6 bases not matched to a gene. CDR3: CASRPGLATFF. The CDR3 region has the DNA TGTGCCAGCAGACCCGGACTAGCGACGTTCTTC.

This clonotype was seen ten or more times. The rearrangement joins TRBV20-1 to TRBJ2-3; 14 nucleotides match TRBD2. The germline V gene encodes CDR1 DFQATT and CDR2 SNEGSKA (reference sequence). V dropped 3 bases and J dropped 2; count of bases not matched to a gene: 4. The CDR3 spans 16 residues. The CDR3 nucleotides are TGCAGTGCTAGTGGGACTAGCGGGGGCCCCACAGATACGCAGTATTTT. As protein: CSASGTSGGPTDTQYF.

Comment on this clonotype: A clone one base away is much larger, so this may be a read error. This chain connects TRBV12-3 or TRBV12-4 to TRBJ1-5; unclear D gene. Trimming took off 7 bases at V and 8 bases at J, with 15 bases between the two ends. This CDR3 is built from 13 residues. In DNA, the CDR3 is TGTGCCAGCATCCCCTCCCGTGGCGAGCCCCAGCATTTT. Translated, it gives CASIPSRGEPQHF.